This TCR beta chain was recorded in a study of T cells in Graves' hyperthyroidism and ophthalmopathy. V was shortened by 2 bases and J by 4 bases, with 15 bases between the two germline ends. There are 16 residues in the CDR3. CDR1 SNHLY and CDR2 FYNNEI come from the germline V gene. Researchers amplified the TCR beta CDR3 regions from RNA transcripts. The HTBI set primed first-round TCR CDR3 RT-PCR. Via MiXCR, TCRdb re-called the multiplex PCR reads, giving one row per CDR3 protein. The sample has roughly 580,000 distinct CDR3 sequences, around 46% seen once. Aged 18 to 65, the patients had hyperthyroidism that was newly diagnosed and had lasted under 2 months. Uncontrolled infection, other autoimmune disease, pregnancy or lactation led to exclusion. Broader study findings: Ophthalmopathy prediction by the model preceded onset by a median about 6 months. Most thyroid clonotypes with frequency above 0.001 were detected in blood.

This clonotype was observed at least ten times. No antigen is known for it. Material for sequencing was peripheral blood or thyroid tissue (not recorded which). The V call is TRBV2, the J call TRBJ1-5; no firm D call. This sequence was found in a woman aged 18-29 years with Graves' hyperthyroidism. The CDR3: CASSERSGGDNQPQHF. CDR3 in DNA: TGTGCCAGCAGTGAACGTTCGGGCGGAGATAATCAGCCCCAGCATTTT.